Below are 28 T cell receptor beta chains sequenced from a single sample in a study of blood T cell repertoires in COVID-19. The assay was immunoSEQ multiplex PCR, and TCRdb's table has in-frame clones only and misses some. The sample holds around 190,000 clones; roughly 88% are singletons and the top ten take 4.5% to 6.5%. The source material was PBMCs or T cells enriched from blood (not recorded which). The receptor set was obtained from a man aged 35-49 years with acute COVID-19.

This chain joins TRBV4-1 and TRBJ2-4; TRBD2 is a possible D gene (6 bases). There are 18 residues in the CDR3. The germline CDR1 and CDR2 sequences are MGHRA and YSYEKL. V lost 0 bases to trimming and J lost 6 bases, with 21 bases between them. The CDR3 is CASSQEPRTTSRGNIQYF. DNA of the CDR3: TGCGCCAGCAGCCAAGAGCCTCGGACTACCAGTCGGGGAAACATTCAGTACTTC.

Only a few counts were recorded for this clone. The rearrangement joins TRBV9 to TRBJ2-2, with D possibly TRBD2 on 6 matching bases. The CDR3 sequence is 16 residues long. Germline lookup yields CDR1 SGDLS and CDR2 YYNGEE. The V end was cut by 4 bases, the J end by 3 bases, with 16 bases between. CDR3 coding DNA: TGTGCCAGCAGCCTAATGACTAGTCCGGACACCGGGGAGCTGTTTTTT. Its protein product is CASSLMTSPDTGELFF.

V and J are TRBV16 and TRBJ1-2; maybe TRBD1 (6 bases). Germline V gene data show CDR1 as KGHSY and CDR2 as FQNENV. Trimming took off 4 bases at V and 5 bases at J, with 14 bases between the two ends. The CDR3 is 14 amino acids. The CDR3 DNA follows: TGTGCCAGCAGCCGCCCGGACAGCCCATATGGCTACACCTTC. Translated: CASSRPDSPYGYTF. Drawing the rest from reference TRBV16 and TRBJ1-2, the complete variable domain is GEEVAQTPKHLVRGEGQKAKLYCAPIKGHSYVFWYQQVLKNEFKFLISFQNENVFDETGMPKERFSAKCLPNSPCSLEIQATKLEDSAVYFCASSRPDSPYGYTFGSGTRLTVV.

The chain combines TRBV7-3 with TRBJ2-5; 8 bases are a match to TRBD1. There are 15 residues in the CDR3. CDR1 and CDR2 from the germline V gene are SGHTA and FQGTGA. V was pared by 5 bases and J by 2 bases, with 7 bases of the junction left unmatched. The CDR3 here is CASSAGQGRQETQYF. The CDR3 DNA follows: TGTGCCAGCAGCGCAGGACAGGGTAGGCAAGAGACCCAGTACTTC.

The CDR3 sequence is CASSVRGQTGNTIYF. In nucleotides, the CDR3 is TGTGCCAGCAGCGTCAGGGGGCAGACTGGAAACACCATATATTTT. The chain combines TRBV9 with TRBJ1-3; 8 nucleotides match TRBD1. The CDR3 loop spans 15 amino acids. J was trimmed by 2 bases and V by 2 bases; bases with no gene match: 3. Germline CDR1 SGDLS, CDR2 YYNGEE.

The gene calls are TRBV30 and TRBJ1-6; TRBD1 matches 7 bases. The CDR3 consists of 15 residues. From germline, CDR1 is GTSNPN and CDR2 SVGIG (reference sequence). Trimming took 2 bases from V and 8 from J; bases not matched to a gene: 9. The CDR3: CAWSYGDSRDSPLHF. The CDR3 DNA reads as TGTGCCTGGAGTTATGGGGACAGCCGGGATTCACCCCTCCACTTT. Complete variable domain (other parts from reference TRBV30 and TRBJ1-6): SQTIHQWPATLVQPVGSPLSLECTVEGTSNPNLYWYRQAAGRGLQLLFYSVGIGQISSEVPQNLSASRPQDRQFILSSKKLLLSDSGFYLCAWSYGDSRDSPLHFGNGTRLTVT.

The rearrangement links TRBV7-8 to TRBJ2-7; D ambiguous. The CDR3 length is 13 residues. The V gene's germline CDR1 is SGHVS and CDR2 FQNEAQ. V was trimmed by 3 bases and J by 3 bases, leaving 9 bases between them. The CDR3: CASSFVVDYEQYF. Written as DNA, the CDR3 is TGTGCCAGCAGCTTTGTAGTCGACTACGAGCAGTACTTC.

V is TRBV19 and J is TRBJ1-2; D not certain. The CDR3 extends over 12 amino acids. V was clipped by 3 bases and J by 5 bases, with 7 bases between them. CDR1 and CDR2 from the germline V gene are LNHDA and SQIVND (reference sequence). The CDR3: CASSISEYGYTF. The DNA of the CDR3 is TGTGCCAGTAGTATCAGCGAGTATGGCTACACCTTC.

The chain employs TRBV6-5 and TRBJ2-7; 7 bases line up with TRBD1. Germline values: CDR1 MNHEY, CDR2 SVGAGI. V dropped 0 bases and J dropped 2; count of bases not matched to a gene: 1. The CDR3 runs 14 residues. The DNA of the CDR3 is TGTGCCAGCAGTTACTCGGGACAGCCCTACGAGCAGTACTTC. Its protein product is CASSYSGQPYEQYF.

This clone was recorded only once. V is TRBV12-3 or TRBV12-4 and J is TRBJ2-1; tentatively, D is TRBD1 (5 bases). Trimming shortened V by 8 bases and J by 9 bases, and 14 bases separated the two germline ends. The CDR3 loop spans 12 amino acids. CDR3 protein: CASANPGSEQFF. CDR3 nucleotides: TGTGCCAGCGCCAACCCAGGGTCTGAGCAGTTCTTC.

This sequence joins TRBV7-2 and TRBJ2-6; D might be TRBD2 (5 bases). Trimming removed 8 bases from V and 1 base from J, with 9 bases in between. The germline V gene encodes CDR1 SGHTA and CDR2 FQGNSA. The CDR3 loop spans 14 amino acids. The CDR3 here is CASPRRSGANVLTF. Written as DNA, the CDR3 is TGTGCCAGCCCCCGGAGGTCTGGGGCCAACGTCCTGACTTTC. Supplemented by reference TRBV7-2 and TRBJ2-6, the full variable domain reads GAGVSQSPSNKVTEKGKDVELRCDPISGHTALYWYRQSLGQGLEFLIYFQGNSAPDKSGLPSDRFSAERTGGSVSTLTIQRTQQEDSAVYLCASPRRSGANVLTFGAGSRLTVL.

This clone has just one count. The chain has TRBV5-1 and TRBJ1-6; 10 bases match TRBD1. Germline V gene data show CDR1 as SGHRS and CDR2 as YFSETQ. V was clipped by 4 bases and J by 4 bases; unmatched bases: 2. The CDR3 length is 15 residues. The CDR3 loop is CASSAGQGYNSPLHF. CDR3 in DNA: TGCGCCAGCAGCGCGGGACAGGGGTATAATTCACCCCTCCACTTT.

The chain is built from TRBV10-3 and TRBJ2-1; 13 bases are a match to TRBD2. Trimming took 10 bases from V and 2 from J; bases not matched to a gene: 8. Germline V gives CDR1 ENHRY, CDR2 SYGVKD. The CDR3 consists of 16 residues. The CDR3 here is CATRTSGSLPYNEQFF. The CDR3 DNA sequence: TGTGCCACCCGGACTAGCGGGAGTCTCCCCTACAATGAGCAGTTCTTC.

The J gene is TRBJ2-1, the V gene TRBV27; D unclear. V dropped 7 bases and J dropped 0 bases, with 13 bases sitting between them. CDR3 size: 15 residues. Germline CDR1 reads MNHEY; CDR2 reads SMNVEV (reference sequence). Here the CDR3 reads CASKVRQASYNEQFF. DNA of the CDR3: TGTGCCAGCAAAGTAAGGCAGGCCTCCTACAATGAGCAGTTCTTC.

This clone was counted a single time. The chain employs TRBV6-5 and TRBJ2-2; 8 bases fit TRBD1. The CDR3 consists of 15 residues. V was pared by 5 bases and J by 4 bases, with 6 bases of the junction left unmatched. CDR1 and CDR2 (germline): MNHEY, SVGAGI. The CDR3 is CASSQTGDLTGELFF. The CDR3 region has the DNA TGTGCCAGCAGTCAGACAGGGGACCTCACCGGGGAGCTGTTTTTT.

V gene TRBV13 combines with J gene TRBJ1-6; tentatively, D is TRBD1 (5 bases). The V gene lost 5 bases and the J gene lost 6 bases, with 20 bases spanning the gap. Germline V gene sequence: CDR1 PRHDT, CDR2 FYEKMQ (reference sequence). CDR3 length: 17 amino acids. The CDR3 coding sequence is TGTGCCAGCAGCCGCCGGGGGTTTGTCGAGGTTAATTCACCCCTCCACTTT. Encoded protein: CASSRRGFVEVNSPLHF.

The CDR3 loop is CASTFLPPGNNYNEQFF. The DNA of the CDR3 is TGTGCCAGCACATTCCTTCCTCCAGGGAACAACTACAATGAGCAGTTCTTC. V gene TRBV2 combines with J gene TRBJ2-1; TRBD1 might be the D (5 bases). CDR3 length equals 17 residues. Germline V gene data show CDR1 as SNHLY and CDR2 as FYNNEI. Trimming took off 7 bases at V and 3 bases at J, with 22 bases between the two ends.

V is TRBV7-9 and J is TRBJ2-6; D might be TRBD2 (6 bases). Germline lookup yields CDR1 SEHNR and CDR2 FQNEAQ (reference sequence). V lost 4 bases, J lost 0 bases, and 7 bases lay in between. This CDR3 is 15 amino acids long. The CDR3 bases are TGTGCCAGCAGCTGGGGAGGCTCTGGGGCCAACGTCCTGACTTTC. It translates to CASSWGGSGANVLTF.

The chain employs TRBV28 and TRBJ2-7; 11 nucleotides align to TRBD2. CDR1 and CDR2 (germline): MDHEN, SYDVKM. The CDR3 extends over 17 amino acids. V lost 6 bases and J lost 5; bases outside the gene matches: 15. CDR3 DNA: TGTGCCAGCAGGCCCCCCCTACTAGCGGGAGATGGCAACGAGCAGTACTTC. This translates into CASRPPLLAGDGNEQYF.

V gene TRBV9 combines with J gene TRBJ1-3; D unresolved. V lost 0 bases, J lost 0 bases, and 7 bases lay in between. CDR1 and CDR2 from the germline V gene are SGDLS and YYNGEE. The CDR3 spans 15 residues. The DNA of the CDR3 is TGTGCCAGCAGCGTAGGTGAGAGCTCTGGAAACACCATATATTTT. Encoded protein: CASSVGESSGNTIYF. The full variable domain, with the rest looked up from reference TRBV9 and TRBJ1-3, is DSGVTQTPKHLITATGQRVTLRCSPRSGDLSVYWYQQSLDQGLQFLIQYYNGEERAKGNILERFSAQQFPDLHSELNLSSLELGDSALYFCASSVGESSGNTIYFGEGSWLTVV.

The chain combines TRBV28 with TRBJ1-6; D may be TRBD1 (5 bases). In germline, CDR1 is MDHEN, CDR2 SYDVKM. V was shortened by 7 bases and J by 5 bases, with 9 bases between the two germline ends. The CDR3 spans 13 residues. DNA of the CDR3: TGTGCCAGCAAGCCAGGGAATAATTCACCCCTCCACTTT. Amino acid sequence: CASKPGNNSPLHF.

This chain uses TRBV9 with TRBJ2-5, with D tentatively TRBD2 (6 bases). This CDR3 contains 14 residues. CDR1 is SGDLS, CDR2 YYNGEE, per germline. V lost 0 bases to trimming and J lost 5 bases, with 11 bases between them. CDR3 coding DNA: TGTGCCAGCAGCGTAGGGGCAGGGAGGGAGACCCAGTACTTC. This encodes CASSVGAGRETQYF.

The rearrangement links TRBV27 to TRBJ2-1; no reliable D call. This CDR3 is 15 amino acids long. The V end was cut by 3 bases, the J end by 2 bases, with 11 bases between. Germline V gene sequence: CDR1 MNHEY, CDR2 SMNVEV (reference sequence). The DNA for the CDR3 is TGTGCCAGCAGTTTGGATGAGGATACCTACAATGAGCAGTTCTTC. Residues: CASSLDEDTYNEQFF.

The chain joins TRBV4-2 to TRBJ2-2; 9 nucleotides align to TRBD2. V gave up 1 base and J gave up 7 bases; unmatched junction bases: 10. The CDR3 extends over 17 amino acids. Germline values: CDR1 LGHNA, CDR2 YNFKEQ. For the CDR3, the DNA is TGTGCCAGCAGCCAAGGTAGCGGGAGTAGGGTCGGCGGGGAGCTGTTTTTT. Translating it yields CASSQGSGSRVGGELFF.

This clone was recorded only once. The V gene is TRBV4-2, the J gene TRBJ2-1; 9 bases line up with TRBD2. The trim removed 1 base at V and 5 bases at J, leaving 3 bases unmatched. Looked up from germline, CDR1 is LGHNA and CDR2 is YNFKEQ. This CDR3 has 15 amino acids. Written as DNA, the CDR3 is TGTGCCAGCAGCCAAGGGGCTAGCGGGAACAATGAGCAGTTCTTC. Protein product: CASSQGASGNNEQFF.

In this sample, this clone turned up once. The CDR3 sequence is CARETRQGETQYF. The CDR3 DNA is TGTGCCAGAGAAACGAGACAGGGAGAGACCCAGTACTTC. This chain connects TRBV2 to TRBJ2-5, with TRBD1 matching 7 bases. V lost 9 bases to trimming and J lost 4 bases; unmatched junction nucleotides: 8. The germline gives CDR1 SNHLY, CDR2 FYNNEI. This CDR3 has 13 amino acids.

The rearrangement links TRBV21-1 to TRBJ1-1; the D call in the table, TRBD1, was not verified against the DNA. TRBV21-1 is termed a pseudogene. The CDR3 length is 15 residues. CDR3: CASSKARTGNTEAFF. CDR3 coding DNA: TGTGCCAGCAGCAAAGCCCGGACAGGGAACACTGAAGCTTTCTTT.

This chain uses TRBV7-2 with TRBJ1-1; possibly TRBD1 for D (5 bases). V lost 2 bases, J lost 0 bases, and 13 bases lay in between. CDR3 length: 16 residues. CDR1 SGHTA and CDR2 FQGNSA come from the germline V gene. The CDR3 bases are TGTGCCAGCAGCTTAATGGGGCGGGGCTTGAACACTGAAGCTTTCTTT. It translates to CASSLMGRGLNTEAFF. The full variable domain, with the rest looked up from reference TRBV7-2 and TRBJ1-1, is GAGVSQSPSNKVTEKGKDVELRCDPISGHTALYWYRQSLGQGLEFLIYFQGNSAPDKSGLPSDRFSAERTGGSVSTLTIQRTQQEDSAVYLCASSLMGRGLNTEAFFGQGTRLTVV.